This T cell receptor beta chain was sequenced during a study of T cell clonotyping in hematopoietic cell transplantation (dated by TCRdb to the early 2020s). Looking at the study overall: Pretransplant recipient samples were obtained after cytoreduction. Recruitment of patients ran from 2015 to early 2017, and follow-up continued until September 2020 or until death. The study collected 135 blood samples from 30 to 40 consecutive transplant recipients and their related donors.

The immunoSEQ assay, a bias-controlled multiplex PCR using V- and J-specific primers, was used to amplify TCR beta CDR3 regions from genomic DNA. In a second PCR step, the CDR3 amplicons were tagged with a proprietary barcode plus Illumina adapter sequences. An Illumina MiSeq instrument was used for sequencing of the CDR3 libraries. As for the original processing: Export and quality control were done with immunoSEQ Analyzer 3.0, while downstream analyses used R Bioconductor and Immunarch. Only productive rearrangements in the normalized downsampled data set went into calculating the repertoire metrics. In the normalized cohort, a clonotype counted as pathologically expanded if the clonotype was larger than 5 templates. The Inverse Simpson Index served as the measure of repertoire diversity. CMV-specificity analyses were carried out on the non-normalized data set to capture all clonotypes. Here the immuneACCESS table is served through TCRdb, limited to in-frame sequences with V and J called. Missing clones are a known gap in these copies; in checked studies unresolved V genes cover under half, and the rest lacks a known reason. V, J and clone size reflect that table, while D and trimming were determined from the DNA. The sample data list 50,000 or so clones, and around 84% of these were observed just once. The ten largest clonotypes hold 5% to 6.5% of the sample.

As concerns this clone: What this receptor recognizes is not known. No much larger clone is present one base from it, and per-base qualities are unavailable.

Unmatched junction bases come to 1, with V trimmed by 2 bases and J by 4 bases. The CDR3 spans 13 residues, from the cysteine through the phenylalanine. The kept DNA is CDR3 alone, 39 bases in frame from the first base. According to the germline V gene, CDR1 reads LGHNA and CDR2 reads YSLEER. General study outcomes and caveats: Broader TCR repertoire diversity after transplant was predicted by Inverse Simpson Index values from donors and from recipients before transplant. Just a small fraction of recipient repertoires overlapped with donor repertoires, and more than 95% appeared de novo at the given depth. The sample size was limited, and CD4 and CD8 repertoire contributions could not be separated because cells were not sorted. Recipient TCR diversity fell after transplant, with pathologically expanded clonotypes rising progressively from day 30 to day 180.

The time point label, read with the paper, signifies: recipient sample about 28 days before transplant, after cytoreduction. Blood from recipients was drawn roughly 28 days before transplant, then again at days 30, 100 and 180 after transplant. Nuclei Lysis Solution was used to extract genomic DNA from fresh or cryopreserved unfractionated peripheral blood mononuclear cells. The rearranged chain carries TRBV4-3 and TRBJ2-7, and TRBD2 matches 8 of the central bases. Here the sequenced sample was peripheral blood mononuclear cells, taken before stem cell transplant. This sequence was found in a man in his sixties with myelodysplastic syndrome. Some clones in this sample may be carry-over from other donors' samples. CDR3 protein: CASSQREGYEQYF. Read as DNA, the sequence is TGCGCCAGCAGCCAACGGGAGGGGTACGAGCAGTACTTC.